Sequencing of this T cell receptor (beta chain) was carried out in a study of CD8 T cells in ankylosing spondylitis (dated by TCRdb to the late 2010s). Study-level background: The study set out to find disease-linked TCR variants by profiling T cell receptor beta repertoires in ankylosing spondylitis patients and healthy donors. Peripheral blood was sampled, and synovial fluid was additionally collected from ankylosing spondylitis patients. The whole study cohort included 95 to 130 healthy donors and 20 to 30 ankylosing spondylitis patients. Broader findings and caveats from the paper: Blood from ankylosing spondylitis patients appeared to be characterized by a TCR beta motif composed of 7 to 9 highly homologous amino acid variants. Some TCR beta motif variants had previously been reported in synovial fluid and blood of reactive arthritis patients, which suggested common disease-initiation mechanisms. According to the report, matched synovial fluid samples from ankylosing spondylitis patients were significantly enriched for the disease-linked clones. The disease-linked clones had a CD8+ phenotype and were found at relatively low frequencies in peripheral blood.

Reads for this sample came from an Illumina HiSeq 2500. Quantitative 5'-RACE with molecular barcodes was used to prepare TCR beta libraries. Processing in the source paper ran as follows. Disease-linked TCR variants were identified with a new computational method built on a probabilistic model of VDJ rearrangement. TCRdb reanalyzed the raw reads on its own, using fastp at Q25 for trimming and MiXCR for clone calling, and kept in-frame beta chains. CDR3 protein duplicates are merged, each entry listing the most common genes and DNA. The V and J calls reflect TCRdb's pipeline rather than the authors' work. The sample profile shows around 130,000 distinct CDR3 sequences; about 6.4% of them were found once. 10% to 15% of the sample lies in the top ten. Many counts were recorded for this clonotype. This receptor's antigen is unknown. One base away there is no much larger clone; base qualities are not given.

CDR1 is given as DFQATT and CDR2 as SNEGSKA, both from the germline V gene (reference sequence). Reading from cysteine to phenylalanine, the CDR3 counts 14 amino acids. The CDR3 DNA has 42 bases and is translated from base 1. V trim: 5 bases; J trim: 3 bases; unmatched bases: 5. The rearrangement combines TRBV20-1 with TRBJ2-1, and 9 bases in between align with TRBD2. The sequenced sample was blood, either unsorted or a sorted T cell fraction (not recorded which). The receptor's source is a male donor with ankylosing spondylitis or in good health (not recorded which). The sequence in DNA is TGCAGTGCTTTAGCGGGGGACCTCTACAATGAGCAGTTCTTC. The encoded protein is CSALAGDLYNEQFF.